Listed here are 21 T cell receptor beta chains from one sample, sequenced in a study of shared clonotypes between healthy human individuals. Generated by immunoSEQ multiplex PCR, the TCRdb table keeps only in-frame clones and is missing some. The table has about 2.1 million clones, around 93% seen once. The naive CD8 population came from CD45RO-negative cells selected for CCR7, without terminally differentiated effector memory CD45RA+ cells. The specimen was naive CD8+ T cells from PBMCs. Every receptor here comes from a man between 18 and 29 years old in good health. Some clones in this sample may be carry-over from other donors' samples.

V usage is TRBV28 and J usage is TRBJ1-1; D uncertain. CDR3 length: 15 amino acids. The ends were cut back, 5 bases at V and 0 bases at J, with 13 bases in the middle. The germline gives CDR1 MDHEN, CDR2 SYDVKM. The CDR3 spells CASSTLTVMNTEAFF. Here the CDR3 DNA reads TGTGCCAGCAGTACCCTAACAGTCATGAACACTGAAGCTTTCTTT.

CDR3 DNA: TGTGCCAGCAGCCATGGACTAGCGGGGCCGTCCTTAAGCTCCTACAATGAGCAGTTCTTC. As protein: CASSHGLAGPSLSSYNEQFF. The rearrangement joins TRBV27 to TRBJ2-1, with 12 positions matching TRBD2. CDR1 and CDR2 from the germline V gene are MNHEY and SMNVEV (reference sequence). Losses at the gene ends were 6 bases for V and 0 bases for J; bases not matched to a gene: 15. This CDR3 spans 20 amino acids.

The chain joins TRBV7-9 to TRBJ1-5; D possibly corresponds to TRBD1 (5 bases). Germline assignment: CDR1 SEHNR and CDR2 FQNEAQ (reference sequence). The CDR3 consists of 12 residues. Trimming cost V 5 bases and J 9 bases, with 11 bases left between them. The CDR3 DNA reads as TGTGCCAGCAGCCAGGGTTCCCGGCCCCAGCATTTT. Encoded protein: CASSQGSRPQHF.

The chain joins TRBV5-1 to TRBJ1-1; TRBD1 matches at 8 bases. This CDR3 spans 13 amino acids. J lost 6 bases, V lost 7 bases, and 8 bases had no gene match. The germline V gene has CDR1 SGHRS and CDR2 YFSETQ. CDR3 nucleotides: TGCGCCAGCGGGACAGGAGGTTTGCCTGAAGCTTTCTTT. Translation: CASGTGGLPEAFF.

J is TRBJ1-3 and V is TRBV12-2; the DNA was not used to check the table's D call, TRBD1. TRBV12-2 is assigned pseudogene status. The CDR3 covers 19 residues. CDR3 region: CASRQKVGTGDLSGNTIYF. The CDR3 DNA sequence: TGTGCAAGTCGCCAGAAGGTCGGGACAGGGGACTTGTCTGGAAACACCATATATTTT.

As for this clone: Distinct nucleotide sequences in the sample also encode this CDR3. The V and J genes are TRBV6-5 and TRBJ2-7; D is perhaps TRBD2 (5 bases). Trimming left V 0 bases short and J 4 bases short, with 7 bases between. CDR1 and CDR2 (germline): MNHEY, SVGAGI. The CDR3 covers 13 residues. CDR3 residues: CASSYSEGYEQYF. The CDR3 DNA is TGTGCCAGCAGTTACTCTGAGGGTTACGAGCAGTACTTC.

This rearrangement joins TRBV27 to TRBJ2-3; 9 bases align to TRBD2. Losses at the gene ends were 5 bases for V and 4 bases for J; bases not matched to a gene: 10. Germline V gene lookup returns CDR1 MNHEY and CDR2 SMNVEV (reference sequence). The CDR3 is 16 amino acids. CDR3 in amino acids: CASSKGPSGIADTQYF. DNA for the CDR3: TGTGCCAGCAGTAAAGGTCCTAGCGGGATTGCAGATACGCAGTATTTT.

As concerns this clone: In the same sample, other DNA sequences code for this CDR3. V gene TRBV19 combines with J gene TRBJ2-7, with 7 bases aligning to TRBD1. CDR3 size: 14 residues. Per the germline V gene, CDR1 is LNHDA and CDR2 is SQIVND (reference sequence). With 4 bases clipped from V and 1 base from J, the junction kept 4 bases outside the gene matches. CDR3 sequence reads: CASSSRDSSYEQYF. CDR3 nucleotide sequence: TGTGCCAGTAGTAGCCGGGACAGTTCCTACGAGCAGTACTTC.

Notes on this clone: Relative to the germline gene, one junction end is altered; a read error may explain this. The chain joins TRBV10-3 to TRBJ2-1; the D is unclear. Germline V CDR1 and CDR2: ENHRY, SYGVKD. This CDR3 region has 13 residues. Here the CDR3 reads CAISESTYYEQFF. The CDR3 bases are TGTGCCATCAGTGAGTCGACCTACTATGAGCAGTTCTTC.

The DNA of the CDR3 is TGTGCCAGCAGTTATGACACAGATACGCAGTATTTT. The encoded protein is CASSYDTDTQYF. This sequence joins TRBV6-5 and TRBJ2-3; no reliable D call. This CDR3 is 12 amino acids long. Trimming pared 3 bases from V and 2 bases from J, leaving 3 bases between. The V gene's germline CDR1 is MNHEY and CDR2 SVGAGI.

The gene calls are TRBV9 and TRBJ2-3; the match to TRBD2 covers 7 bases. Per the germline V gene, CDR1 is SGDLS and CDR2 is YYNGEE. This CDR3 has 15 amino acids. V dropped 2 bases and J dropped 1; count of bases not matched to a gene: 4. CDR3 amino acids: CASSVLSGGTDTQYF. DNA of the CDR3: TGTGCCAGCAGCGTGCTCAGCGGGGGCACAGATACGCAGTATTTT.

The chain uses TRBV7-9 and TRBJ2-1, with 7 bases identical to TRBD2. The CDR3 is 14 amino acids. V shed 4 bases, J shed 8 bases, and the junction held 8 bases outside the gene matches. From germline, CDR1 is SEHNR and CDR2 FQNEAQ (reference sequence). CDR3 coding DNA: TGTGCCAGCAGCTCACGGACTAGTGTGGATGAGCAGTTCTTC. Its protein is CASSSRTSVDEQFF. Drawing the rest from reference TRBV7-9 and TRBJ2-1, the complete variable domain is DTGVSQNPRHKITKRGQNVTFRCDPISEHNRLYWYRQTLGQGPEFLTYFQNEAQLEKSRLLSDRFSAERPKGSFSTLEIQRTEQGDSAMYLCASSSRTSVDEQFFGPGTRLTVL.

The genes are TRBV9 and TRBJ2-5; D perhaps matches TRBD2 (5 bases). Germline V gene sequence: CDR1 SGDLS, CDR2 YYNGEE. There are 14 residues in the CDR3. With 1 base removed from V and 5 bases from J, the gap between germline ends came to 12 bases. CDR3: CASSVNEGRETQYF. The DNA for the CDR3 is TGTGCCAGCAGCGTAAACGAGGGCCGCGAGACCCAGTACTTC.

In the case of this clone: Other nucleotide sequences in the sample specify the same CDR3. The chain links TRBV7-9 to TRBJ2-7; weak D call: TRBD2 (6 bases). This CDR3 is built from 13 residues. Between the trimmed V and J ends, which lost 8 bases and 3 bases, there was a span of 14 bases. Germline CDR1 SEHNR, CDR2 FQNEAQ (reference sequence). The DNA for the CDR3 is TGTGCCAGCCGGAGTGGCGGGGACTACGAGCAGTACTTC. This codes for CASRSGGDYEQYF.

This chain joins TRBV28 and TRBJ2-7; either TRBD1 or TRBD2 may fit D (5 bases each). V was shortened by 3 bases and J by 5 bases, with 14 bases between the two germline ends. The CDR3 is 14 residues long. CDR1 and CDR2 (germline): MDHEN, SYDVKM. Written as DNA, the CDR3 is TGTGCCAGCAGTTTCGGGGCAGGGTGGAACGAGCAGTACTTC. Translation gives CASSFGAGWNEQYF.

The V and J genes are TRBV28 and TRBJ1-1; D gene unclear. The germline V gene encodes CDR1 MDHEN and CDR2 SYDVKM. The CDR3 is made up of 14 amino acids. The ends were cut back, 5 bases at V and 6 bases at J, with 16 bases in the middle. CDR3 amino acids: CASSRIQVLSEAFF. CDR3 in DNA: TGTGCCAGCAGTCGTATCCAGGTTCTCTCTGAAGCTTTCTTT.

This rearrangement joins TRBV9 to TRBJ2-7, with 7 bases matching TRBD2. CDR1 and CDR2 (germline): SGDLS, YYNGEE. The CDR3 has 15 amino acids. Trimming cost V 0 bases and J 2 bases; bases outside gene matches: 5. CDR3 protein: CASSVDLAEPYEQYF. CDR3 in DNA: TGTGCCAGCAGCGTAGATCTAGCGGAACCCTACGAGCAGTACTTC.

J is TRBJ2-1 and V is TRBV28; 8 bases are shared with TRBD1. This CDR3 contains 14 residues. Germline V gene data show CDR1 as MDHEN and CDR2 as SYDVKM. With 5 bases clipped from V and 5 bases from J, the junction kept 5 bases outside the gene matches. CDR3: CASSLMGQDNEQFF. The CDR3 DNA reads as TGTGCCAGCAGTCTGATGGGACAGGACAATGAGCAGTTCTTC. Looking up the rest from reference TRBV28 and TRBJ2-1 gives the full variable domain: DVKVTQSSRYLVKRTGEKVFLECVQDMDHENMFWYRQDPGLGLRLIYFSYDVKMKEKGDIPEGYSVSREKKERFSLILESASTNQTSMYLCASSLMGQDNEQFFGPGTRLTVL.

The V and J genes are TRBV9 and TRBJ1-4, with 7 positions matching TRBD1. Germline CDR1 SGDLS, CDR2 YYNGEE. The CDR3 spans 16 residues. With V trimmed by 3 bases and J by 2 bases, 7 bases remained unmatched. The CDR3 sequence is CASSDPLTGTNEKLFF. CDR3 nucleotide sequence: TGTGCCAGCAGCGACCCACTGACAGGGACTAATGAAAAACTGTTTTTT. The variable domain in full, completed from reference TRBV9 and TRBJ1-4, reads DSGVTQTPKHLITATGQRVTLRCSPRSGDLSVYWYQQSLDQGLQFLIQYYNGEERAKGNILERFSAQQFPDLHSELNLSSLELGDSALYFCASSDPLTGTNEKLFFGSGTQLSVL.

This chain connects TRBV7-9 to TRBJ1-4; a weak D match, TRBD1 (5 bases). V dropped 4 bases and J dropped 4 bases, with 19 bases sitting between them. The V gene's germline CDR1 is SEHNR and CDR2 FQNEAQ (reference sequence). The CDR3 loop spans 17 amino acids. The CDR3 nucleotides are TGTGCCAGCAGCTCCAGGACTGCGGGACGGCTTAATGAAAAACTGTTTTTT. It specifies CASSSRTAGRLNEKLFF.

The chain couples TRBV10-3 to TRBJ1-1; tentative D call: TRBD1 (5 bases). This CDR3 comprises 15 residues. Trimming removed 0 bases at V and 4 bases at J, with 12 bases between. The germline CDR1 and CDR2 sequences are ENHRY and SYGVKD. The CDR3 here is CAISESNGALTEAFF. The CDR3 nucleotides read TGTGCCATCAGTGAGTCGAACGGGGCGCTCACTGAAGCTTTCTTT.